The source of this T cell receptor (beta chain) is a study of blood T cell repertoires in COVID-19. For the study at large: Donors in the United States, Italy and Spain gave samples during acute or convalescent COVID-19.

V was clipped by 6 bases and J by 2 bases, with 14 bases between them. The CDR3 is made up of 15 amino acids. Germline V gives CDR1 MNHEY, CDR2 SVGAGI. In the authors' workflow: Counts of nucleated cells, estimated from reference gene primer amplification, were obtained. Produced via immunoSEQ multiplex PCR; TCRdb's table is partial and in-frame only. From that table come the V and J calls and clone size; the DNA was used to work out D and trimming. The repertoire has around 25,000 clones, about 88% of them found once; the top ten carry 9.7%. This chain joins TRBV6-5 and TRBJ1-3; D possibly corresponds to TRBD1 (5 bases). Sequenced: peripheral blood. The sequence derives from a man between 65 and 85 years old with acute or convalescent COVID-19. For the CDR3, the DNA is TGTGCCAGCAGCCGAGACAGTGAGGCTGGAAACACCATATATTTT. Translating it yields CASSRDSEAGNTIYF.